The 21 T cell receptor beta chains below all came from one sample that was sequenced in a study of T cells in women clearing cervical HPV infection. Sequencing was performed with immunoSEQ multiplex PCR; in TCRdb, only in-frame clones are kept and a portion is missing. This sample's table has 25,000 to 35,000 clones. What was sequenced was blood buffy coat. The receptors originated from a woman aged 18 to 75 with a cervical HPV16 infection that either progressed to CIN3+ or cleared (not recorded which).

In regard to this clone: The sequenced fragment ends 3 residues before the CDR3 boundary, so the rest is inferred from the germline J gene. The chain carries TRBV10-2 and TRBJ2-7; D remains ambiguous. V lost 0 bases and J 5 bases, leaving 2 bases between the germline ends. Per germline, CDR1 WSHSY and CDR2 SAAADI. The CDR3 sequence is 11 residues long. CDR3 bases read: TGCGCCAGCAGTGAGTCCAACGAG. It specifies CASSESNE. From start to end, the CDR3 is CASSESNEQYF.

Concerning this clone itself: The read is 3 residues too short to cover the CDR3 end, so that end is filled in from the germline J gene. The chain employs TRBV5-1 and TRBJ2-1, with 11 nucleotides matching TRBD1. CDR1 is SGHRS, CDR2 YFSETQ, per germline. This CDR3 is built from 20 residues. Trimming cost V 2 bases and J 1 base; bases outside gene matches: 14. CDR3 region: CASSFNPGQGGPRSYNEQFF. Incomplete CDR3 DNA: TGCGCCAGCAGCTTTAATCCGGGACAGGGGGGGCCAAGATCCTACAATGAG.

As concerns this clone: The sequenced fragment ends 3 residues before the CDR3 boundary, so the rest is inferred from the germline J gene. This sequence joins TRBV4-1 and TRBJ1-4, with a weak D call TRBD1 (6 bases). CDR1 and CDR2 (germline): MGHRA, YSYEKL. V lost 0 bases and J 8 bases, leaving 16 bases between the germline ends. This CDR3 contains 16 residues. Partial CDR3 DNA: TGCGCCAGCAGCCAAGATTCCGGGACCACAGGGGAAAAA. Translating gives CASSQDSGTTGEK. The whole CDR3 is CASSQDSGTTGEKLFF.

Concerning this clone: The CDR3 end lies 3 residues beyond the end of the read and is filled in from the germline J gene. The V and J genes are TRBV20-1 and TRBJ1-6, with 7 bases fitting TRBD1. J lost 8 bases, V lost 6 bases, and 19 bases had no gene match. Germline V gene sequence: CDR1 DFQATT, CDR2 SNEGSKA (reference sequence). This CDR3 contains 17 residues. CDR3 amino acids: CSAPSQGWGRGYSPLHF. CDR3 DNA (partial): TGCAGTGCCCCCTCCCAGGGATGGGGCAGGGGGTATTCACCC.

Comment on this clone: The read falls 3 residues short of the CDR3 end, and the missing part is taken from the germline J gene. The chain has TRBV5-5 and TRBJ1-4; the D is unclear. Germline CDR1 and CDR2: SGHKS and YYEKEE (reference sequence). Trimming removed 6 bases at V and 8 bases at J, with 20 bases between. The length of the CDR3 is 15 residues. The DNA read from the CDR3 is TGTGCCAGCAACCTACGGTGGATGGTTAGCGAAAAA. Protein product: CASNLRWMVSEK. In full, the CDR3 is CASNLRWMVSEKLFF.

Turning to this clone: Read data end 3 residues before the CDR3 end; the end is taken from the germline J gene. The chain joins TRBV2 to TRBJ1-2; a weak D match, TRBD1 (5 bases). Germline lookup yields CDR1 SNHLY and CDR2 FYNNEI. The CDR3 sequence is 13 residues long. V lost 4 bases and J lost 1, with 7 bases in between. The covered CDR3 bases are TGTGCCAGCAGTGTGGGGGGTAACTATGGC. Amino acids: CASSVGGNYG. The entire CDR3 is CASSVGGNYGYTF.

On this clone itself: With the read ending 3 residues before the CDR3 end, the germline J gene is used to fill in that end. The chain carries TRBV20-1 and TRBJ2-3; D is uncertain. The CDR3 has 11 residues. Deletions cut 5 bases from V and 6 bases from J, with 9 bases between. Germline CDR1 DFQATT, CDR2 SNEGSKA (reference sequence). Partial CDR3 DNA: TGCAGTGCTCCCCGTTCGGATACG. Protein: CSAPRSDT. The complete CDR3 protein is CSAPRSDTQYF.

Concerning this clone itself: The read stops 3 residues short of the end of the CDR3; the missing end is completed from the germline J gene. V and J are TRBV4-2 and TRBJ2-1; 8 bases map to TRBD2. This CDR3 has 16 residues. J gave up 8 bases and V 1 base, and 10 bases lay outside the gene matches. From germline, CDR1 is LGHNA and CDR2 YNFKEQ. CDR3 DNA (partial): TGTGCCAGCAGCCAAGTGGGGACTAGGCGAACCGATGAG. Amino acid sequence: CASSQVGTRRTDE. The complete CDR3 sequence is CASSQVGTRRTDEQFF.

Note on this clone: The CDR3 extends 3 residues past the end of the read, so its final part is completed from the germline J gene. The gene calls are TRBV6-1 and TRBJ1-6; D call uncertain. Germline V gene sequence: CDR1 MNHNS, CDR2 SASEGT. The CDR3 has 16 residues. The germline V and J ends were trimmed by 1 base and 6 bases, with 13 bases remaining between them. Incomplete CDR3 DNA: TGTGCCAGCAGTGAAGTGGAGGGTAGCGGTAATTCACCC. It specifies CASSEVEGSGNSP. The full CDR3 protein is CASSEVEGSGNSPLHF.

Worth noting for this clone: From the germline J gene comes the end of the CDR3, since the read stops 3 residues before it. The chain is built from TRBV7-3 and TRBJ2-3; 11 positions match TRBD2. J gave up 2 bases and V 5 bases, and 6 bases lay outside the gene matches. This CDR3 spans 16 amino acids. CDR1 and CDR2 (germline): SGHTA, FQGTGA. CDR3 loop: CASSPIAGGVTDTQYF. CDR3 DNA (partial): TGTGCCAGCAGCCCAATAGCGGGGGGGGTCACAGATACG.

The CDR3 region is CSALPSRLELRGETQYF. Partial CDR3 DNA: TGCAGTGCTCTACCGTCGCGGTTAGAGTTACGGGGAGAGACC. The chain couples TRBV20-1 to TRBJ2-5, with D possibly matching TRBD2 (5 bases). The CDR3 is cut off 3 residues early in the read; its end comes from the germline J gene. The CDR3 spans 17 residues. From germline, CDR1 is DFQATT and CDR2 SNEGSKA (reference sequence). The V end was cut by 5 bases, the J end by 4 bases, with 26 bases between.

Notes on this clone: The CDR3 extends 3 residues past the end of the read, so its final part is completed from the germline J gene. The chain employs TRBV6-4 and TRBJ2-2; 12 bases match TRBD2. The length of the CDR3 is 15 residues. Germline V gene data show CDR1 as MRHNA and CDR2 as SNTAGT. Trimming removed 3 bases from V and 4 bases from J; junction bases left unmatched: 0. The CDR3 DNA, read in part, is TGTGCCAGCAGTGAACTAGCGGGGGGCACCGGGGAG. This sequence encodes CASSELAGGTGE. The full CDR3 protein reads CASSELAGGTGELFF.

Comments on this clone: The CDR3 extends 3 residues past the end of the read, so its final part is completed from the germline J gene. The V call is TRBV19, the J call TRBJ1-2, with 7 bases aligning to TRBD1. This CDR3 region has 12 residues. Germline CDR1 LNHDA, CDR2 SQIVND (reference sequence). J gave up 6 bases and V 10 bases, and 8 bases lay outside the gene matches. The CDR3 here is CAIRQGKNGYTF. Partial CDR3 DNA: TGTGCCATACGACAGGGCAAGAATGGC.

A note on this clone: The CDR3 is cut off 3 residues early in the read; its end comes from the germline J gene. V usage is TRBV10-3 and J usage is TRBJ1-2; no firm D call. Between the trimmed V and J ends, which lost 3 bases and 5 bases, there was a span of 13 bases. Germline loops: CDR1 ENHRY, CDR2 SYGVKD. The CDR3 is made up of 14 amino acids. The part of the CDR3 DNA that was read is TGTGCCATCAGTGACGGGGATGGCTTTTATGGC. Amino acids: CAISDGDGFYG. The full CDR3 reads CAISDGDGFYGYTF.

As for this clone: The read comes to an end 3 residues before the CDR3 does, leaving the germline J gene to fill in the end. The rearrangement joins TRBV23-1 to TRBJ1-6, with TRBD1 matching 10 bases. TRBV23-1 is reported as an ORF; its role is uncertain. Trimming took 6 bases from V and 9 from J; bases not matched to a gene: 11. The CDR3 spans 16 residues. The CDR3 is CASSPSRDRGVSPLHF. The sequenced CDR3 bases are TGCGCCAGCAGCCCCTCGAGGGACAGGGGTGTTTCACCC.

About this clone: The DNA ends 3 residues before the CDR3 does, and the rest of the CDR3 is filled in from the germline J gene. V is TRBV7-9 and J is TRBJ2-3; the D is unclear. Germline lookup yields CDR1 SEHNR and CDR2 FQNEAQ (reference sequence). V lost 1 base, J lost 6 bases, and 8 bases lay in between. This CDR3 region has 13 residues. The CDR3 bases that were read are TGTGCCAGCAGCTTAGTAGGCAGGGATACG. This gives the protein CASSLVGRDT. The CDR3 as a whole reads CASSLVGRDTQYF.

Worth noting for this clone: The CDR3 end lies 3 residues beyond the end of the read and is filled in from the germline J gene. The chain couples TRBV7-9 to TRBJ1-4, with no clear D. This CDR3 is built from 13 residues. Trimming removed 1 base from V and 6 bases from J, with 6 bases in between. Germline V lookup: CDR1 SEHNR, CDR2 FQNEAQ (reference sequence). Incomplete CDR3 DNA: TGTGCCAGCAGCTTAGTTCCGGATGAAAAA. This translates into CASSLVPDEK. The full CDR3 protein is CASSLVPDEKLFF.

On this clone: From the germline J gene comes the end of the CDR3, since the read stops 3 residues before it. The chain is built from TRBV10-1 and TRBJ2-7; 9 positions match TRBD2. The CDR3 totals 16 residues. Germline CDR1 WNHNN, CDR2 SYGVQD (reference sequence). Germline trimming cut 0 bases from V and 4 bases from J; bases unmatched to any gene: 7. Incomplete CDR3 DNA: TGCGCCAGCAGTGAGTCGGCTAGCGGGGACCCTTACGAG. Its protein product is CASSESASGDPYE. The CDR3, in full, reads CASSESASGDPYEQYF.

As regards this clone: The read halts 3 residues ahead of the CDR3 end, with the missing end drawn from the germline J gene. This chain joins TRBV28 and TRBJ2-4; 7 bases fit TRBD1. Germline-derived CDR1 and CDR2 are MDHEN and SYDVKM. Germline trimming cut 4 bases from V and 6 bases from J; bases unmatched to any gene: 6. This CDR3 comprises 14 residues. CDR3 bases read: TGTGCCAGCAGTTCAGGGACAGCTTTAAACATT. This translates into CASSSGTALNI. The CDR3 reads in full as CASSSGTALNIQYF.

About this clone itself: Read sequence stops 3 residues before the CDR3 end, and the germline J gene provides the missing end. V and J are TRBV9 and TRBJ2-2; 9 nucleotides align to TRBD2. In germline, CDR1 is SGDLS, CDR2 YYNGEE. Trimming took 0 bases from V and 1 from J; bases not matched to a gene: 1. The length of the CDR3 is 16 residues. The CDR3 DNA, read in part, is TGTGCCAGCAGCGTAGGAGCGGGGGGGAACACCGGGGAG. It specifies CASSVGAGGNTGE. The entire CDR3 protein is CASSVGAGGNTGELFF.

With regard to this clone: The read is 3 residues too short to cover the CDR3 end, so that end is filled in from the germline J gene. The chain couples TRBV4-1 to TRBJ2-5; TRBD2 is a possible D gene (6 bases). CDR1 MGHRA and CDR2 YSYEKL come from the germline V gene. The CDR3 spans 14 residues. V was clipped by 4 bases and J by 2 bases, with 11 bases between them. This CDR3 is CASSPGLGQETQYF. The part of the CDR3 DNA that was read is TGCGCCAGCAGCCCGGGACTGGGTCAAGAGACC.